Below, 15 T cell receptor beta chains from the same sample are listed, as sequenced in a study of cytomegalovirus exposure and HLA in healthy donors. PCR involved 60 Vbeta and 13 Jbeta primers. Assay used: immunoSEQ multiplex PCR; TCRdb lists only in-frame clones, some missing. The sample contains approximately 190,000 clones, about 85% of which appear only once. Sequenced material: PBMCs. The source of these receptors is a man aged 50 to 59 in good health and CMV-seronegative.

The J gene is TRBJ1-4, the V gene TRBV4-3; 7 nucleotides align to TRBD1. The CDR3 sequence is 14 residues long. V shed 2 bases and J 7 bases; nucleotides not matched to a gene: 4. Germline V lookup: CDR1 LGHNA, CDR2 YSLEER. In DNA, the CDR3 is TGCGCCAGCAGCCAATGGACAGGCGGTGAAAAACTGTTTTTT. Its translation is CASSQWTGGEKLFF.

The chain couples TRBV20-1 to TRBJ1-1, with TRBD1 as a possible D gene (5 bases). V dropped 6 bases and J dropped 6 bases, with 5 bases sitting between them. This CDR3 is built from 9 residues. Germline V gene lookup returns CDR1 DFQATT and CDR2 SNEGSKA (reference sequence). In DNA, the CDR3 is TGCAGTGCGGGGCCTGAAGCTTTCTTT. It yields the protein CSAGPEAFF.

The chain uses TRBV29-1 and TRBJ2-1, with D tentatively TRBD2 (5 bases). Germline V gene lookup returns CDR1 SQVTM and CDR2 ANQGSEA. Trimming stripped 3 bases from V and 10 bases from J, with 10 bases between. CDR3 length equals 11 residues. CDR3 in amino acids: CSVDSGSEQFF. CDR3 DNA: TGCAGCGTTGACTCTGGGAGCGAGCAGTTCTTC.

The J gene is TRBJ1-2, the V gene TRBV4-2, with TRBD1 identical over 8 bases. The junction had 8 bases not matched to a gene; V was cut back by 8 bases and J by 3 bases. Germline values: CDR1 LGHNA, CDR2 YNFKEQ. CDR3 length: 14 amino acids. CDR3 in DNA: TGTGCCAGCTCCTGGACAGGGAGAGACTATGGCTACACCTTC. It specifies CASSWTGRDYGYTF.

This rearrangement joins TRBV2 to TRBJ1-6; D is ambiguous. Germline CDR1 and CDR2: SNHLY and FYNNEI. This CDR3 comprises 15 residues. V was cut by 0 bases and J by 10 bases, with 13 bases left in between. Here the CDR3 reads CASSEAEGSGSPLHF. The CDR3 region has the DNA TGTGCCAGCAGTGAAGCGGAGGGATCGGGGTCACCCCTCCACTTT.

This clone showed up just once. An end of the junction does not agree with germline; a read error may underlie this. J is TRBJ1-2 and V is TRBV7-9, with D possibly being TRBD1 (6 bases). The CDR3 runs 12 residues. Germline V gene data show CDR1 as SEHNR and CDR2 as FQNEAQ (reference sequence). CDR3 sequence reads: CSSSLTQGSMAF. CDR3 bases: TGTTCCAGCAGCCTTACACAGGGCTCTATGGCCTTC.

The gene calls are TRBV27 and TRBJ1-2, with unresolved D. The CDR3 spans 14 residues. The V end was cut by 5 bases, the J end by 4 bases, with 14 bases between. Germline V gives CDR1 MNHEY, CDR2 SMNVEV (reference sequence). CDR3 loop: CASSPGLNVYGYTF. CDR3 nucleotides: TGTGCCAGCAGTCCTGGACTAAACGTCTATGGCTACACCTTC.

The sample holds a few counts of this clone. The CDR3 DNA reads as TGTGCCAGCAGCTTTTCAGGGGGACAGGTCCCGAAGACTGAAGCTTTCTTT. As protein: CASSFSGGQVPKTEAFF. The V call is TRBV5-6, the J call TRBJ1-1; 8 bases fit TRBD1. The germline gives CDR1 SGHDT, CDR2 YYEEEE. The length of the CDR3 is 17 residues. J gave up 5 bases and V 2 bases, and 14 bases lay outside the gene matches.

The CDR3 DNA reads TGCGCCAGCAGCTTGACGGGGGGTAATGAGCAGTTCTTC. Its protein is CASSLTGGNEQFF. This chain joins TRBV5-1 and TRBJ2-1, with 7 bases lining up with TRBD2. CDR3 length equals 13 residues. Germline V lookup: CDR1 SGHRS, CDR2 YFSETQ. V dropped 1 base and J dropped 7; count of bases not matched to a gene: 2.

J is TRBJ1-1 and V is TRBV7-2; TRBD1 agrees at 9 bases. Per the germline V gene, CDR1 is SGHTA and CDR2 is FQGNSA. Losses at the gene ends were 6 bases for V and 5 bases for J; bases not matched to a gene: 7. This CDR3 is built from 14 residues. The chain's CDR3 is CASRSTGGSTEAFF. The CDR3 DNA follows: TGTGCCAGCAGATCAACAGGGGGCAGTACTGAAGCTTTCTTT.

V and J are TRBV4-3 and TRBJ1-1, with D tentatively TRBD1 (6 bases). CDR3 length: 19 residues. With 0 bases removed from V and 3 bases from J, the gap between germline ends came to 23 bases. The germline V gene has CDR1 LGHNA and CDR2 YSLEER. CDR3 coding DNA: TGCGCCAGCAGCCAAGATAGGCGGGGGGCTAGGTCTAAGGACACTGAAGCTTTCTTT. It specifies CASSQDRRGARSKDTEAFF.

CDR3 sequence reads: CAISESRGSGYTF. CDR3 DNA sequence: TGTGCCATCAGTGAGTCCAGGGGATCTGGCTACACCTTC. The J gene is TRBJ1-2, the V gene TRBV10-3, with a weak D call TRBD1 (6 bases). Germline CDR1 and CDR2: ENHRY and SYGVKD. V gave up 0 bases and J gave up 7 bases, with 9 bases separating them. This CDR3 comprises 13 residues.

The chain carries TRBV5-1 and TRBJ1-5, with 10 bases that match TRBD1. J gave up 7 bases and V 2 bases, and 6 bases lay outside the gene matches. From germline, CDR1 is SGHRS and CDR2 YFSETQ. This CDR3 spans 15 amino acids. The CDR3 nucleotides read TGCGCCAGCAGCTTCCGACAGGGGGCTAGACAGCCCCAGCATTTT. This codes for CASSFRQGARQPQHF. Using reference TRBV5-1 and TRBJ1-5 for the parts outside the CDR3, the full variable domain is KAGVTQTPRYLIKTRGQQVTLSCSPISGHRSVSWYQQTPGQGLQFLFEYFSETQRNKGNFPGRFSGRQFSNSRSEMNVSTLELGDSALYLCASSFRQGARQPQHFGDGTRLSIL.

CDR3 residues: CASSLAMGDRSYNEQFF. The DNA of the CDR3 is TGTGCCAGCAGCTTGGCCATGGGGGACAGAAGCTACAATGAGCAGTTCTTC. V usage is TRBV5-5 and J usage is TRBJ2-1, with TRBD1 identical over 7 bases. CDR3 length: 17 residues. J was trimmed by 3 bases and V by 0 bases; bases with no gene match: 9. Germline loops: CDR1 SGHKS, CDR2 YYEKEE (reference sequence).

The chain combines TRBV1 with TRBJ2-1; the D call of TRBD2 is as the table states it, not checked on the DNA. TRBV1 is a known pseudogene. There are 18 residues in the CDR3. In DNA form, the CDR3 reads TGCACCAGCAGCCAAGATACGAGGGCTAGCGGGGGTCGGCCCGGTGCGTTCTTC. Amino acids: CTSSQDTRASGGRPGAFF.